This is a list of T cell receptor beta chains from one sample in a study of blood T cell repertoires in COVID-19. Data came from immunoSEQ multiplex PCR; TCRdb stores just in-frame clones and leaves some out. The sample includes 85,000 to 95,000 clones, about 80% of them seen just once. Specimen: peripheral blood. The receptor set was obtained from a man aged 65-85 years with acute or convalescent COVID-19. The conserved cysteine and the conserved F or W are not part of the CDR3 here. D genes are given only for firm matches.

V	D	CDR3
TRBV19	.	ASSPGTKNTEAF
TRBV1	.	TSSQDGVAGGPGTDTQY
TRBV27	.	ASSPSVYNEQF
TRBV5-4	.	ASSLGPTLRNYGYT
TRBV6-5	.	ASSYSSLNQPQH
TRBV2	TRBD1	ASNGQGTDTQY
TRBV5-5	TRBD2	ASSPTSGSADTQY
TRBV6-5	TRBD1	ASSPDRGMYQPQH
TRBV10-3	.	AISGTGIKGNTIY
TRBV4-1	TRBD2	ASSPRSGRTYEQY
TRBV3-1/TRBV3-2	TRBD1	ASSARTGETYNTEAF
TRBV11-2	TRBD1	ASRLPGQQYQPQH
TRBV21-1	.	ATVGQHKNIQY
TRBV27	.	ASSLGRFGGRFGGYT
TRBV5-1	.	ASSLAQGGGGELF
TRBV5-6	.	ASSVAGSYEQY
TRBV19	.	ASSIQASPSSGANVLT
TRBV5-1	TRBD1	ASSRGQENTEAF